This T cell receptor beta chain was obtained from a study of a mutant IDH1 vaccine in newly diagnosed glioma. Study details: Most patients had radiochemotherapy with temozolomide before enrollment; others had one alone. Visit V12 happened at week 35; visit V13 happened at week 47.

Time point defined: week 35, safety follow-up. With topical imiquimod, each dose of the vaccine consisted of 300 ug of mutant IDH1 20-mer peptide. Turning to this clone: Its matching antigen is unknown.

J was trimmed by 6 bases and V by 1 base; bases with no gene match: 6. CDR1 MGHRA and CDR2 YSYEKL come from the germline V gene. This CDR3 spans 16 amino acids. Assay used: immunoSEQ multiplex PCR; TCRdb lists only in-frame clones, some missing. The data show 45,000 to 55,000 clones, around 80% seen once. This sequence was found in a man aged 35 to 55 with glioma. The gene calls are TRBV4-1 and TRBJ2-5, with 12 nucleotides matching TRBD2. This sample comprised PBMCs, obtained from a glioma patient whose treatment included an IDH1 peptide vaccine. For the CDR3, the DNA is TGCGCCAGCAGCCAAGCAACTAGCGGGGGGCCCAAGACCCAGTACTTC. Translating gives CASSQATSGGPKTQYF.